Following are 30 T cell receptor beta chains from one sample sequenced in a study of OX40 agonist ivuxolimab in advanced cancers. Sequencing was performed with immunoSEQ multiplex PCR; in TCRdb, only in-frame clones are kept and a portion is missing. The sample lists tens of thousands of clones, roughly 84% occurring once. Specimen: CD4+ or CD8+ T cells sorted from blood, collected in a trial of the OX40 agonist ivuxolimab. The receptor source for this set is an adult with an advanced solid tumor such as melanoma, head and neck, liver or kidney cancer.

This chain joins TRBV2 and TRBJ2-5; 9 bases match TRBD1. With 2 bases clipped from V and 5 bases from J, the junction kept 6 bases outside the gene matches. The CDR3 runs 15 residues. Germline V CDR1 and CDR2: SNHLY, FYNNEI. CDR3 nucleotide sequence: TGTGCCAGCAGTGAACGGGACAGGGCGCGTGAGACCCAGTACTTC. Translated: CASSERDRARETQYF.

The chain carries TRBV19 and TRBJ2-2; D may match TRBD1 or TRBD2 (5 bases each). Trimming left V 3 bases short and J 0 bases short, with 11 bases between. The CDR3 totals 16 residues. In germline, CDR1 is LNHDA, CDR2 SQIVND (reference sequence). In nucleotides, the CDR3 is TGTGCCAGTAGTATCTCCGGGGCCCCGAACACCGGGGAGCTGTTTTTT. It translates to CASSISGAPNTGELFF.

The chain is built from TRBV2 and TRBJ2-1, with 11 bases lining up with TRBD2. J was trimmed by 15 bases and V by 1 base; bases with no gene match: 2. The CDR3 has 12 amino acids. Per germline, CDR1 SNHLY and CDR2 FYNNEI. The CDR3 here is CASSEGLAGWFF. The CDR3 nucleotides are TGTGCCAGCAGTGAAGGACTAGCGGGATGGTTCTTC.

The chain uses TRBV11-3 and TRBJ2-2, with 9 bases identical to TRBD2. The germline gives CDR1 SGHNT, CDR2 YENEEA. The J segment lost 6 bases and the V segment lost 1 base, leaving 6 bases of the junction unmatched. The CDR3 extends over 16 amino acids. The CDR3 reads CASSLALAGLAGELFF. The DNA of the CDR3 is TGTGCCAGCAGCTTAGCCCTAGCGGGATTGGCCGGGGAGCTGTTTTTT.

This sequence joins TRBV5-6 and TRBJ1-3, with a possible D match to TRBD1 (6 bases). CDR1 is SGHDT and CDR2 is YYEEEE in the germline V gene. V was pared by 4 bases and J by 6 bases, with 17 bases between. This CDR3 region has 15 residues. CDR3 residues: CASSGPDRRENTIYF. CDR3 bases: TGTGCCAGCAGCGGCCCTGACAGGCGCGAAAACACCATATATTTT. The whole variable domain, filled in from reference TRBV5-6 and TRBJ1-3, reads DAGVTQSPTHLIKTRGQQVTLRCSPKSGHDTVSWYQQALGQGPQFIFQYYEEEERQRGNFPDRFSGHQFPNYSSELNVNALLLGDSALYLCASSGPDRRENTIYFGEGSWLTVV.

The chain joins TRBV19 to TRBJ2-2, with D perhaps TRBD1 (5 bases). Trimming stripped 3 bases from V and 6 bases from J, with 11 bases between. Germline V gene sequence: CDR1 LNHDA, CDR2 SQIVND (reference sequence). The length of the CDR3 is 14 residues. CDR3 protein: CASSIQGDAGELFF. CDR3 DNA sequence: TGTGCCAGTAGTATTCAGGGTGACGCCGGGGAGCTGTTTTTT.

V usage is TRBV6-5 and J usage is TRBJ2-7; perhaps TRBD1 as D (5 bases). V was trimmed by 1 base and J by 2 bases, leaving 15 bases between them. The CDR3 contains 16 residues. Germline loops: CDR1 MNHEY, CDR2 SVGAGI. In DNA, the CDR3 is TGTGCCAGCAGTTACTATCTCGGGCAGGGTACCTACGAGCAGTACTTC. Protein: CASSYYLGQGTYEQYF.

This chain's CDR3 is CASSKRTRGNEQYF. CDR3 nucleotides: TGTGCCAGCAGCAAAAGGACTCGGGGCAACGAGCAGTACTTC. This chain joins TRBV21-1 and TRBJ2-7. TRBV21-1 is given as a pseudogene. The CDR3 is 14 amino acids.

V is TRBV5-1 and J is TRBJ1-5, with D uncertain. Germline lookup yields CDR1 SGHRS and CDR2 YFSETQ. V was shortened by 0 bases and J by 6 bases, with 16 bases between the two germline ends. The CDR3 runs 16 residues. The CDR3 coding sequence is TGCGCCAGCAGCTTGGACGGCACCTCGGGTGGTCAGCCCCAGCATTTT. Protein sequence: CASSLDGTSGGQPQHF. Full variable domain (remainder filled in from reference TRBV5-1 and TRBJ1-5): KAGVTQTPRYLIKTRGQQVTLSCSPISGHRSVSWYQQTPGQGLQFLFEYFSETQRNKGNFPGRFSGRQFSNSRSEMNVSTLELGDSALYLCASSLDGTSGGQPQHFGDGTRLSIL.

This rearrangement joins TRBV18 to TRBJ2-7, with 13 bases that match TRBD2. The V and J ends lost 3 bases and 3 bases, in that order; junction bases with no gene match: 2. Germline V CDR1 and CDR2: KGHSH, LQKENI. This CDR3 contains 15 residues. CDR3 bases: TGTGCCAGCTCACCCGGACTAGCGGGAGTCTACGAGCAGTACTTC. Translation gives CASSPGLAGVYEQYF. The variable domain in full, completed from reference TRBV18 and TRBJ2-7, reads NAGVMQNPRHLVRRRGQEARLRCSPMKGHSHVYWYRQLPEEGLKFMVYLQKENIIDESGMPKERFSAEFPKEGPSILRIQQVVRGDSAAYFCASSPGLAGVYEQYFGPGTRLTVT.

This chain connects TRBV5-1 to TRBJ1-2; the D gene is possibly TRBD1 (5 bases). In germline, CDR1 is SGHRS, CDR2 YFSETQ. V lost 5 bases, J lost 2 bases, and 13 bases lay in between. The CDR3 has 14 residues. The CDR3 bases are TGCGCCAGCAGGGGTGTTACAGGAAACTATGGCTACACCTTC. Its protein is CASRGVTGNYGYTF. Based on the CDR3 plus reference TRBV5-1 and TRBJ1-2, the full variable domain is KAGVTQTPRYLIKTRGQQVTLSCSPISGHRSVSWYQQTPGQGLQFLFEYFSETQRNKGNFPGRFSGRQFSNSRSEMNVSTLELGDSALYLCASRGVTGNYGYTFGSGTRLTVV.

This chain links TRBV30 with TRBJ2-5; 7 bases are shared with TRBD1. The CDR3 extends over 13 amino acids. The V segment lost 3 bases and the J segment 2 bases; nucleotides outside the gene matches: 3. CDR1 and CDR2 from the germline V gene are GTSNPN and SVGIG (reference sequence). The CDR3 DNA reads as TGTGCCTGGAGGACAGGGAAACAAGAGACCCAGTACTTC. Translating it yields CAWRTGKQETQYF. Full variable domain (rest looked up from reference TRBV30 and TRBJ2-5): SQTIHQWPATLVQPVGSPLSLECTVEGTSNPNLYWYRQAAGRGLQLLFYSVGIGQISSEVPQNLSASRPQDRQFILSSKKLLLSDSGFYLCAWRTGKQETQYFGPGTRLLVL.

The V call is TRBV5-1, the J call TRBJ1-1; TRBD1 aligns across 9 bases. Germline CDR1 and CDR2: SGHRS and YFSETQ. This CDR3 spans 13 amino acids. The junction had 9 bases not matched to a gene; V was cut back by 4 bases and J by 11 bases. The DNA of the CDR3 is TGCGCCAGCAGCGAACAGGGGGCCCGGACGGCTTTCTTT. Translating gives CASSEQGARTAFF.

This chain's CDR3 is CASSFQGAGTQYF. DNA of the CDR3: TGTGCCAGTAGTTTTCAGGGGGCTGGGACCCAGTACTTC. The rearrangement uses TRBV19 and TRBJ2-5; 8 bases line up with TRBD1. Trimming cost V 5 bases and J 7 bases; bases outside gene matches: 6. Germline lookup yields CDR1 LNHDA and CDR2 SQIVND (reference sequence). The CDR3 has 13 residues.

The table lists this clone with a count of one. The chain couples TRBV5-8 to TRBJ2-7; D gene unclear. V lost 5 bases to trimming and J lost 2 bases, with 17 bases between them. The CDR3 consists of 15 residues. The germline CDR1 and CDR2 sequences are SGHTS and YDEGEE. CDR3 residues: CASRVDGPATYEQYF. The CDR3 DNA is TGTGCCAGCAGGGTGGATGGTCCCGCAACCTACGAGCAGTACTTC.

The rearrangement joins TRBV2 to TRBJ2-7, with 9 nucleotides matching TRBD1. Per germline, CDR1 SNHLY and CDR2 FYNNEI. There are 13 residues in the CDR3. V trimming: 5 bases; J trimming: 7 bases; junction bases outside the gene matches: 6. The CDR3 region has the DNA TGTGCCAGCAGTACCCAGGGGACAGGGGAGCAGTACTTC. Residues: CASSTQGTGEQYF.

The genes are TRBV25-1 and TRBJ2-6, with 8 positions matching TRBD2. Germline CDR1 MGHDK, CDR2 SYGVNS. V shed 5 bases, J shed 1 base, and the junction held 7 bases outside the gene matches. This CDR3 contains 17 residues. In DNA, the CDR3 is TGTGCCAGCAGTCGGGAGGGGGGTGTGTCTGGGGCCAACGTCCTGACTTTC. It yields the protein CASSREGGVSGANVLTF.

The gene calls are TRBV4-1 and TRBJ2-5; TRBD2 aligns across 7 bases. Trimming at V came to 4 bases and at J to 4 bases, leaving 3 bases not matched to a gene. The CDR3 loop spans 13 amino acids. CDR1 and CDR2 from the germline V gene are MGHRA and YSYEKL. CDR3 region: CASSRTRGETQYF. In nucleotides, the CDR3 is TGCGCCAGCAGCCGGACTAGAGGAGAGACCCAGTACTTC.

A single count supports this clone. J is TRBJ1-1 and V is TRBV10-3; tentative D call: TRBD1 (6 bases). Per germline, CDR1 ENHRY and CDR2 SYGVKD. Trimming removed 5 bases from V and 3 bases from J, with 16 bases in between. The CDR3 loop spans 15 amino acids. The CDR3 here is CAISPKGGGDTEAFF. In nucleotides, the CDR3 is TGTGCCATCAGTCCCAAGGGAGGGGGAGACACTGAAGCTTTCTTT.

The chain carries TRBV7-2 and TRBJ1-1; possibly TRBD1 for D (6 bases). Trimming took off 5 bases at V and 3 bases at J, with 10 bases between the two ends. CDR1 and CDR2 from the germline V gene are SGHTA and FQGNSA. This CDR3 region has 13 residues. Here the CDR3 reads CASSNRADTEAFF. The CDR3 nucleotides are TGTGCCAGCAGCAACAGGGCGGACACTGAAGCTTTCTTT.

The chain recombines TRBV19 with TRBJ2-3, with a weak D call TRBD2 (6 bases). The CDR3 consists of 15 residues. The V end lost 2 bases, the J end lost 3 bases, and 12 bases lay between the germline ends. In germline, CDR1 is LNHDA, CDR2 SQIVND (reference sequence). The CDR3 protein is CASSITAGGTDTQYF. The CDR3 bases are TGTGCCAGTAGTATAACCGCCGGGGGAACAGATACGCAGTATTTT.

This chain links TRBV11-2 with TRBJ2-7; D perhaps matches TRBD1 (6 bases). This CDR3 has 14 amino acids. Germline loops: CDR1 SGHAT, CDR2 FQNNGV. V was pared by 2 bases and J by 2 bases, with 10 bases between. CDR3 in amino acids: CASSLTGTPYEQYF. The CDR3 DNA sequence: TGTGCCAGCAGCTTAACCGGGACACCCTACGAGCAGTACTTC.

The table lists this clone with a few counts. The V gene is TRBV20-1, the J gene TRBJ2-3; weak D call: TRBD2 (6 bases). The CDR3 sequence is 11 residues long. Germline CDR1 DFQATT, CDR2 SNEGSKA (reference sequence). V was clipped by 7 bases and J by 4 bases, with 9 bases between them. This chain's CDR3 is CSVGGADTQYF. The CDR3 DNA sequence: TGCAGTGTCGGAGGGGCAGATACGCAGTATTTT.

This sequence joins TRBV4-1 and TRBJ1-1, with D unresolved. Germline V gene lookup returns CDR1 MGHRA and CDR2 YSYEKL. The CDR3 is 12 residues long. The V end lost 2 bases, the J end lost 1 base, and 2 bases lay between the germline ends. The DNA of the CDR3 is TGCGCCAGCAGCCAACAGAACACTGAAGCTTTCTTT. Its protein is CASSQQNTEAFF.

This CDR3 reads CASSLAGGRTDTQYF. CDR3 nucleotide sequence: TGTGCCAGCAGCTTAGCGGGCGGGAGGACAGATACGCAGTATTTT. The rearrangement links TRBV7-2 to TRBJ2-3; TRBD2 aligns across 8 bases. The germline V gene encodes CDR1 SGHTA and CDR2 FQGNSA. V shed 0 bases, J shed 3 bases, and the junction held 2 bases outside the gene matches. This CDR3 spans 15 amino acids. Together with reference TRBV7-2 and TRBJ2-3, the CDR3 gives the full variable domain: GAGVSQSPSNKVTEKGKDVELRCDPISGHTALYWYRQSLGQGLEFLIYFQGNSAPDKSGLPSDRFSAERTGGSVSTLTIQRTQQEDSAVYLCASSLAGGRTDTQYFGPGTRLTVL.

This clone was detected once. The CDR3 protein is CASSGNSYNEQFF. As DNA, the CDR3 is TGTGCCAGCAGCGGAAACTCCTACAATGAGCAGTTCTTC. The rearrangement links TRBV9 to TRBJ2-1; unclear D gene. The V end lost 3 bases, the J end lost 0 bases, and 4 bases lay between the germline ends. CDR3 length equals 13 residues. Looked up from germline, CDR1 is SGDLS and CDR2 is YYNGEE. The variable domain in full, with the rest retrieved from reference TRBV9 and TRBJ2-1, is DSGVTQTPKHLITATGQRVTLRCSPRSGDLSVYWYQQSLDQGLQFLIQYYNGEERAKGNILERFSAQQFPDLHSELNLSSLELGDSALYFCASSGNSYNEQFFGPGTRLTVL.

V and J are TRBV7-8 and TRBJ2-3, with 10 bases identical to TRBD2. Trimming at V came to 0 bases and at J to 3 bases, leaving 12 bases not matched to a gene. The CDR3 sequence is 19 residues long. Germline V lookup: CDR1 SGHVS, CDR2 FQNEAQ. The CDR3 is CASSLALGSGRAETDTQYF. CDR3 DNA sequence: TGTGCCAGCAGCTTAGCTTTGGGAAGCGGGAGGGCCGAGACAGATACGCAGTATTTT. Full variable domain (outside the CDR3, taken from reference TRBV7-8 and TRBJ2-3): GAGVSQSPRYKVAKRGQDVALRCDPISGHVSLFWYQQALGQGPEFLTYFQNEAQLDKSGLPSDRFFAERPEGSVSTLKIQRTQQEDSAVYLCASSLALGSGRAETDTQYFGPGTRLTVL.

The chain recombines TRBV11-3 with TRBJ2-7, with D uncertain. Per germline, CDR1 SGHNT and CDR2 YENEEA. This CDR3 has 14 amino acids. V was trimmed by 1 base and J by 2 bases, leaving 9 bases between them. This CDR3 is CASSLGLIPYEQYF. CDR3 coding DNA: TGTGCCAGCAGCTTAGGACTTATTCCCTACGAGCAGTACTTC.

The chain's CDR3 is CASSEWGAGGSTDTQYF. The CDR3 DNA reads as TGTGCCAGCAGTGAATGGGGGGCGGGAGGGTCAACAGATACGCAGTATTTT. The chain is built from TRBV6-1 and TRBJ2-3, with 9 positions matching TRBD2. The CDR3 loop spans 17 amino acids. The ends lost 2 bases at V and 3 bases at J; junction bases unmatched: 9. The V gene's germline CDR1 is MNHNS and CDR2 SASEGT.

V and J are TRBV19 and TRBJ2-1; a possible D gene is TRBD2 (6 bases). CDR3 size: 15 residues. The V and J ends lost 3 bases and 2 bases respectively, with 11 bases between them. Germline CDR1 reads LNHDA; CDR2 reads SQIVND (reference sequence). CDR3 in amino acids: CASSISGGPYNEQFF. The CDR3 DNA reads TGTGCCAGTAGTATTTCCGGGGGACCCTACAATGAGCAGTTCTTC.